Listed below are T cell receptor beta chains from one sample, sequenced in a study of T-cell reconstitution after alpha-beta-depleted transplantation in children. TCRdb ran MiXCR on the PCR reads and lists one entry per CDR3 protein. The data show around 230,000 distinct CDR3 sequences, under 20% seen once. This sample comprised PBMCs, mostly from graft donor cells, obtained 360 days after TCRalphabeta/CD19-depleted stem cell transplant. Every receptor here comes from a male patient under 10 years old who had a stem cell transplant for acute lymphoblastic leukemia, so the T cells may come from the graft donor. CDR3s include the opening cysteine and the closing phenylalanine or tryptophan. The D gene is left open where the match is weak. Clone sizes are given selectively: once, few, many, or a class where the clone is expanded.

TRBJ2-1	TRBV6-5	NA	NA	CASSYFGGLANNEQFF	TGTGCCAGCAGTTACTTTGGGGGGCTCGCGAACAATGAGCAGTTCTTC
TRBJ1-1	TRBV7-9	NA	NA	CASSLIGVAPPFF	TGTGCCAGCAGCTTAATTGGTGTGGCCCCTCCTTTCTTT
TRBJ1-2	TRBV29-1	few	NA	CSVDRYTF	TGCAGCGTTGACCGCTACACCTTC
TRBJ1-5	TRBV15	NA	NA	CATSRVSGIGNQPQHF	TGTGCCACCAGCAGAGTCAGCGGGATCGGCAATCAGCCCCAGCATTTT
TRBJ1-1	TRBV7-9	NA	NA	CASSLAPKATNTEAFF	TGTGCCAGCAGCTTAGCACCCAAAGCCACGAACACTGAAGCTTTCTTT
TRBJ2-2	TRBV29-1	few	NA	CSVGTERTGELFF	TGCAGCGTTGGGACTGAACGCACCGGGGAGCTGTTTTTT
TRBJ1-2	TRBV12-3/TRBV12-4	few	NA	CASSPGGSYNYGYTF	TGTGCCAGCAGTCCGGGGGGGTCCTACAACTATGGCTACACCTTC
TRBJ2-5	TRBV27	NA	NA	CASSLRFSDQETQYF	TGTGCCAGCAGTTTAAGGTTCAGCGACCAAGAGACCCAGTACTTC
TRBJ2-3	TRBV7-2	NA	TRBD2	CASSLDSAGGRDTQYF	TGTGCCAGCAGCTTAGATTCGGCGGGGGGGCGTGATACGCAGTATTTT
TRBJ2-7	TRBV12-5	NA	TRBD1	CASGLWGTGYEQYF	TGTGCTAGTGGTTTGTGGGGGACAGGCTACGAGCAGTACTTC
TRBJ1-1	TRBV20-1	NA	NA	CSAPSGALRAEAFF	TGCAGTGCCCCCAGCGGGGCCTTACGGGCTGAAGCTTTCTTT
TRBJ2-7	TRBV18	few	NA	CASSKGVDEQYF	TGTGCCAGCTCAAAGGGAGTCGACGAGCAGTACTTC
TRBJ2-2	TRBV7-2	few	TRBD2	CASSPSGWVGELFF	TGTGCCAGCAGCCCTAGCGGGTGGGTCGGGGAGCTGTTTTTT
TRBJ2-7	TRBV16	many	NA	CASSQWTVDEQYF	TGTGCCAGCAGCCAATGGACAGTCGACGAGCAGTACTTC
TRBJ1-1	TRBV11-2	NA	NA	CASSLVGDRFEAFF	TGTGCCAGCAGCTTAGTAGGAGATAGATTTGAAGCTTTCTTT
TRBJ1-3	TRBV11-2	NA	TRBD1	CASSLYGQGLSGNTIYF	TGTGCCAGCAGCTTATACGGACAGGGGCTGTCTGGAAACACCATATATTTT
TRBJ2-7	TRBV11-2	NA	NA	CASRPYFLSYEQYF	TGTGCCAGCAGGCCCTATTTCCTCTCCTACGAGCAGTACTTC